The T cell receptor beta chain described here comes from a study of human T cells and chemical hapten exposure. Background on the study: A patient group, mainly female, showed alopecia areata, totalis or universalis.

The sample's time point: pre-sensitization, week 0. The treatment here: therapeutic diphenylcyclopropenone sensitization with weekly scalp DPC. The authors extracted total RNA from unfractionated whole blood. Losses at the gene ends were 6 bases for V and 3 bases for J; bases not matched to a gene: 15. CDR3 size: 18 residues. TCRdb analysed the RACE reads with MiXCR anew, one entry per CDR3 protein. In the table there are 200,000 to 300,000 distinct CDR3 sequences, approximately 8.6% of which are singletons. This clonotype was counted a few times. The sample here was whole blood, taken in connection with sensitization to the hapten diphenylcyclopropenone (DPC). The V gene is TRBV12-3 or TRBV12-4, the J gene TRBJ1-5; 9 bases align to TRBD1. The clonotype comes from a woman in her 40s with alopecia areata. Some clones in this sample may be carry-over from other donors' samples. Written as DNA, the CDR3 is TGTGCCAGCAGCCTTCCTTCACAGGGGGCGGGGGTCAATCAGCCCCAGCATTTT. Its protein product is CASSLPSQGAGVNQPQHF.